This entry lists 30 T cell receptor beta chains sequenced from one sample in a study of kidney transplant recipient with SARS-CoV-2 infection. TCRdb re-analysed the reads in MiXCR, keeping a single row per CDR3 protein. Among roughly 230,000 distinct CDR3 sequences, 25% to 35% were seen once, and the ten largest hold almost 7.5%. Sequencing used a blood sample, obtained at baseline and on approximately day 120 from a kidney transplant recipient. The receptors shown here come from a male patient aged 25-45 years who had COVID-19 and was a kidney transplant recipient. Some T cells may be graft donor cells.

This clonotype was seen at least ten times. The chain is built from TRBV3-1 and TRBJ1-2; D unresolved. The CDR3 consists of 17 residues. Germline V gene lookup returns CDR1 LGHDT and CDR2 YNNKEL (reference sequence). V dropped 5 bases and J dropped 4 bases, with 23 bases sitting between them. CDR3 protein: CASSMRHTLRKTYGYTF. The CDR3 DNA follows: TGTGCCAGCAGCATGCGGCACACCCTTCGAAAGACCTATGGCTACACCTTC.

This clonotype appeared many times. This sequence joins TRBV10-2 and TRBJ2-3, with D unclear. Germline V gene sequence: CDR1 WSHSY, CDR2 SAAADI. The CDR3 runs 15 residues. With 2 bases removed from V and 3 bases from J, the gap between germline ends came to 12 bases. The CDR3, as DNA: TGCGCCAGCAGTGAGGTAGCCTTGGGGACAGATACGCAGTATTTT. Residues: CASSEVALGTDTQYF.

A remark on this clonotype: A much larger clone is a single base away; this may be a read error. The chain uses TRBV5-1 and TRBJ2-2; D uncertain. The CDR3 length is 16 residues. CDR1 SGHRS and CDR2 YFSETQ come from the germline V gene. CDR3: CANSFSGRMRTGELFF. CDR3 bases: TGCGCCAACAGCTTTAGTGGTCGGATGCGTACCGGGGAGCTGTTTTTT.

To note about this clonotype: With a much larger clone just one base away, this may be a read error. V usage is TRBV2 and J usage is TRBJ1-1; TRBD1 is a possible D gene (5 bases). The CDR3 runs to 15 residues. V was clipped by 6 bases and J by 7 bases, with 21 bases between them. Germline V gene lookup returns CDR1 SNHLY and CDR2 FYNNEI. The CDR3 DNA follows: TGTGCCAGCAGGTTTGGGGTCAAGGGGTTCAATGAAGCTTTCTTT. This gives the protein CASRFGVKGFNEAFF. The whole variable domain, remainder taken from reference TRBV2 and TRBJ1-1, is EPEVTQTPSHQVTQMGQEVILRCVPISNHLYFYWYRQILGQKVEFLVSFYNNEISEKSEIFDDQFSVERPDGSNFTLKIRSTKLEDSAMYFCASRFGVKGFNEAFFGQGTRLTVV.

On this clonotype itself: A clone one base away is much larger, so this may be a read error. The rearrangement uses TRBV9 and TRBJ2-2, with D tentatively TRBD2 (5 bases). Germline V lookup: CDR1 SGDLS, CDR2 YYNGEE. The CDR3 runs to 14 residues. The CDR3 sequence: CASSVLGSPGEPFF. The DNA of the CDR3 is TGTGCCAGCAGCGTATTAGGGAGTCCCGGGGAGCCGTTTTTT.

The table lists this clonotype with many counts. The chain has TRBV12-3 or TRBV12-4 and TRBJ2-7; D is possibly TRBD2 (6 bases). This CDR3 region has 14 residues. Between the trimmed V and J ends, which lost 6 bases and 2 bases, there was a span of 14 bases. The CDR3 sequence: CASRPAGEAYEQYF. The CDR3 nucleotides are TGTGCCAGCAGGCCAGCGGGCGAAGCCTACGAGCAGTACTTC.

This clonotype showed up many times. The CDR3 spells CASSAYENGIDSPLHF. DNA for the CDR3: TGTGCCAGCAGCGCCTACGAGAACGGTATAGATTCACCCCTCCACTTT. The chain joins TRBV9 to TRBJ1-6, with D hard to call. CDR1 SGDLS and CDR2 YYNGEE come from the germline V gene. V was cut by 3 bases and J by 8 bases, with 18 bases left in between. CDR3 length: 16 residues. The full variable domain, rest sourced from reference TRBV9 and TRBJ1-6, is DSGVTQTPKHLITATGQRVTLRCSPRSGDLSVYWYQQSLDQGLQFLIQYYNGEERAKGNILERFSAQQFPDLHSELNLSSLELGDSALYFCASSAYENGIDSPLHFGNGTRLTVT.

This clonotype was recorded at least ten times. The chain has TRBV29-1 and TRBJ2-4; D ambiguous. CDR3 length: 12 residues. Germline V gives CDR1 SQVTM, CDR2 ANQGSEA. Trimming took 6 bases from V and 0 from J, leaving 6 bases between them. The CDR3 protein is CSVLEAKNIQYF. The CDR3 region has the DNA TGCAGCGTACTTGAAGCCAAAAACATTCAGTACTTC.

About this clonotype itself: A single base separates this from a much larger clone, so it may be a read error. The chain recombines TRBV24-1 with TRBJ2-2; D is possibly TRBD2 (5 bases). CDR3 length equals 12 residues. Germline CDR1 KGHDR, CDR2 SFDVKD. Here the CDR3 DNA reads TGTGCCACCAGTGAGGGCGCCGGGGAGCCGTTTTTT. Translation: CATSEGAGEPFF.

Ten or more counts support this clonotype. This sequence joins TRBV12-3 or TRBV12-4 and TRBJ2-5; either TRBD1 or TRBD2 may fit D (6 bases each). The CDR3 is 12 residues long. V was cut by 8 bases and J by 5 bases, with 12 bases left in between. The CDR3 DNA is TGTGCCAGCCGGGGGCTCACGGAGACCCAGTACTTC. Protein sequence: CASRGLTETQYF.

The chain is built from TRBV6-1 and TRBJ2-2, with TRBD1 matching over 8 bases. The CDR3 consists of 15 residues. V lost 6 bases and J lost 4; bases outside the gene matches: 7. Germline V gene sequence: CDR1 MNHNS, CDR2 SASEGT. CDR3 region: CASSVDRGLTGELFF. CDR3 DNA sequence: TGTGCCAGCAGCGTCGACAGGGGACTCACCGGGGAGCTGTTTTTT.

In regard to this clonotype: This may stem from a read error, because a much larger clone lies one nucleotide away. V and J are TRBV9 and TRBJ1-2; unclear D gene. Germline CDR1 SGDLS, CDR2 YYNGEE. The CDR3 covers 16 residues. The CDR3 reads CVSMCTYSRKTYGYTF. The CDR3 nucleotides read TGTGTCAGCATGTGCACGTACTCAAGAAAGACCTATGGCTACACCTTC.

Ten or more counts support this clonotype. The genes are TRBV30 and TRBJ1-5, with D unclear. Germline-derived CDR1 and CDR2 are GTSNPN and SVGIG (reference sequence). V was pared by 4 bases and J by 0 bases, with 7 bases between. The CDR3 runs to 13 residues. The CDR3 loop is CAWTASSNQPQHF. The DNA of the CDR3 is TGTGCCTGGACAGCTTCTAGCAATCAGCCCCAGCATTTT. The variable domain in full, with the rest retrieved from reference TRBV30 and TRBJ1-5, is SQTIHQWPATLVQPVGSPLSLECTVEGTSNPNLYWYRQAAGRGLQLLFYSVGIGQISSEVPQNLSASRPQDRQFILSSKKLLLSDSGFYLCAWTASSNQPQHFGDGTRLSIL.

In the case of this clonotype: Here the CDR3 omits its conserved ending phenylalanine or tryptophan, so a read error is the likely source. The genes are TRBV13 and TRBJ2-4, with 7 bases matching TRBD1. Germline CDR1 and CDR2: PRHDT and FYEKMQ (reference sequence). The V and J ends lost 1 base and 0 bases, in that order; junction bases with no gene match: 9. There are 18 residues in the CDR3. The CDR3 DNA is TGTGCCAGCAGCTTAGCGGGACAGAACATTTTAGCCAAAAACATTCAGTACCCC. Its protein is CASSLAGQNILAKNIQYP.

The V call is TRBV11-2, the J call TRBJ2-1; 9 bases align to TRBD2. The CDR3 covers 16 residues. V lost 1 base, J lost 0 bases, and 1 base stayed unmatched. CDR1 SGHAT and CDR2 FQNNGV come from the germline V gene. For the CDR3, the DNA is TGTGCCAGCAGCTTAGCGCGGGGGGGCTCCTACAATGAGCAGTTCTTC. Translating it yields CASSLARGGSYNEQFF.

About this clonotype itself: Being one base from a much bigger clone, this may be a read error. This chain links TRBV20-1 with TRBJ2-7, with D maybe TRBD2 (5 bases). This CDR3 contains 13 residues. From germline, CDR1 is DFQATT and CDR2 SNEGSKA (reference sequence). CDR3 nucleotides: TGCAGTGCCGAACCCAATTTAGCGAGCGAGCGGTACTTC. The encoded protein is CSAEPNLASERYF.

Remarks on this clonotype: With a much larger clone just one base away, this may be a read error. The chain combines TRBV24-1 with TRBJ1-2; D not resolved. Germline V gene data show CDR1 as KGHDR and CDR2 as SFDVKD. This CDR3 contains 17 residues. DNA for the CDR3: TGTGCCACCAGTGTAGGCAATAGTACCAGAAAGACCTATGGCTACGCCTTC. Translation: CATSVGNSTRKTYGYAF.

Turning to this clonotype: This may come from a read error, since a much larger clone is one base off. V is TRBV11-2 and J is TRBJ2-7; D not resolved. There are 15 residues in the CDR3. The germline gives CDR1 SGHAT, CDR2 FQNNGV. Trimming took 2 bases from V and 10 from J, leaving 21 bases between them. The CDR3 DNA follows: TGTGCCAGCAGCTTAAAGGAGTGTTTAGAAGAGTCCCAGTACTTC. Translating it yields CASSLKECLEESQYF.

This clonotype was detected ten times or more. This chain uses TRBV11-3 with TRBJ1-1; D is possibly TRBD1 (5 bases). CDR1 and CDR2 (germline): SGHNT, YENEEA. The CDR3 has 15 amino acids. V dropped 5 bases and J dropped 0 bases, with 13 bases sitting between them. This CDR3 is CASSRRQILNTEAFF. The CDR3 region has the DNA TGTGCCAGCAGCCGCAGACAGATATTGAACACTGAAGCTTTCTTT.

This clonotype was detected ten times or more. The genes are TRBV11-2 and TRBJ2-5; D is ambiguous. Germline V gives CDR1 SGHAT, CDR2 FQNNGV. This CDR3 contains 12 residues. Trimming pared 5 bases from V and 4 bases from J, leaving 8 bases between. The CDR3 loop is CASSTSSETQYF. The CDR3 DNA reads as TGTGCCAGCAGCACCAGCTCAGAGACCCAGTACTTC.

This clonotype was counted ten times or more. CDR3: CASSEGPRYGYTF. Written as DNA, the CDR3 is TGTGCCAGCAGCGAGGGCCCCCGCTATGGCTACACCTTC. The rearrangement links TRBV11-2 to TRBJ1-2; D is uncertain. This CDR3 has 13 amino acids. Germline CDR1 and CDR2: SGHAT and FQNNGV. Deletions cut 5 bases from V and 4 bases from J, with 11 bases between.

At least ten counts were recorded for this clonotype. V and J are TRBV19 and TRBJ2-2; 13 bases agree with TRBD2. There are 16 residues in the CDR3. The V segment lost 5 bases and the J segment 7 bases; nucleotides outside the gene matches: 7. Germline lookup yields CDR1 LNHDA and CDR2 SQIVND (reference sequence). CDR3 sequence: CASSDRTSGSVGELFF. The CDR3 DNA follows: TGTGCCAGTAGTGACAGGACTAGCGGGAGTGTCGGGGAGCTGTTTTTT.

This clonotype was seen ten or more times. The genes are TRBV8-2 and TRBJ2-6. TRBV8-2 corresponds to a pseudogene. This CDR3 is built from 17 residues. CDR3 sequence (DNA): TGTGGCACCCTACATAGGATAACACAAAGTCGGGCCAACGTCCTGACTTTC. Translating gives CGTLHRITQSRANVLTF.

As for this clonotype: Given a much more abundant clone one base away, this may be a read error. V is TRBV7-9 and J is TRBJ2-3, with a possible D match to TRBD2 (6 bases). Per the germline V gene, CDR1 is SEHNR and CDR2 is FQNEAQ (reference sequence). The CDR3 extends over 15 amino acids. The chain's CDR3 is CASSIAVPGEDTQYF. The CDR3 coding sequence is TGTGCCAGCAGCATAGCGGTCCCCGGGGAAGATACGCAGTATTTT. Full variable domain (remainder filled in from reference TRBV7-9 and TRBJ2-3): DTGVSQNPRHKITKRGQNVTFRCDPISEHNRLYWYRQTLGQGPEFLTYFQNEAQLEKSRLLSDRFSAERPKGSFSTLEIQRTEQGDSAMYLCASSIAVPGEDTQYFGPGTRLTVL.

There are many counts of this clonotype. The V call is TRBV3-1, the J call TRBJ2-5, with D possibly matching TRBD1 (6 bases). Per germline, CDR1 LGHDT and CDR2 YNNKEL (reference sequence). The CDR3 sequence is 15 residues long. Trimming took 1 base from V and 5 from J, leaving 14 bases between them. DNA for the CDR3: TGTGCCAGCAGCCAAGGGAACAGGCAGGGGGAGACCCAGTACTTC. Translated: CASSQGNRQGETQYF.

Points on this clonotype: One end of the junction is discordant with germline, which a read error may explain. The CDR3 sequence: CASSPRRRGPGTEASF. The CDR3 nucleotides are TGTGCCAGCAGCCCCCGTCGAAGGGGGCCGGGGACTGAAGCTTCCTTT. The chain has TRBV11-3 and TRBJ1-1; 7 bases are a match to TRBD1. This CDR3 is built from 16 residues. Germline assignment: CDR1 SGHNT and CDR2 YENEEA.

This clonotype was picked up a small number of times. The chain carries TRBV7-9 and TRBJ2-3; D remains unclear. The CDR3 has 13 residues. Per germline, CDR1 SEHNR and CDR2 FQNEAQ (reference sequence). V was trimmed by 1 base and J by 6 bases, leaving 8 bases between them. For the CDR3, the DNA is TGTGCCAGCAGCTTAGTTGATCGGGATACGCAGTATTTT. Its translation: CASSLVDRDTQYF.

There are many counts of this clonotype. The chain uses TRBV16 and TRBJ1-2; D unresolved. Germline CDR1 is KGHSY and CDR2 is FQNENV. This CDR3 is built from 17 residues. Trimming took off 5 bases at V and 4 bases at J, with 23 bases between the two ends. The CDR3 reads CASSETRVVRKTYGYTF. The DNA of the CDR3 is TGTGCCAGCAGCGAAACAAGGGTCGTTAGAAAGACCTATGGCTACACCTTC.

This clonotype has ten or more counts. The chain is built from TRBV8-2 and TRBJ1-2. TRBV8-2 is a pseudogene locus. This CDR3 spans 16 amino acids. CDR3 loop: CGSQAIDSRKTYGYTF. DNA of the CDR3: TGTGGCAGTCAAGCGATTGATAGCCGAAAGACCTATGGCTACACCTTC.

This clonotype was seen a few times. CDR3 bases: TGTGCCACCACGTCGCGAGGCGATAACACCGGGGAGCTGTTTTTT. Protein sequence: CATTSRGDNTGELFF. This chain links TRBV9 with TRBJ2-2; the D is unclear. The CDR3 spans 15 residues. V was clipped by 9 bases and J by 2 bases, with 17 bases between them. Germline CDR1 is SGDLS and CDR2 is YYNGEE.